These T cell receptor beta chains were read from a single sample in a study of cytomegalovirus exposure and HLA in healthy donors. Profiled with immunoSEQ multiplex PCR; TCRdb holds only in-frame clones, not every one. The repertoire holds about 170,000 clones, with over 85% as singletons. Sequences were obtained from PBMCs. These receptors originate from a young woman in good health and CMV-seropositive. The CDR3 runs from the conserved cysteine through the conserved F or W. The D gene is left open where the match is weak. Some rows mark clone size as missing; the rest say once, few, many or name a class of expanded clone.

.,TRBV6-5,few,TRBJ1-2,CASSTDENYGYTF,TGTGCCAGCAGTACAGACGAAAACTATGGCTACACCTTC
.,TRBV29-1,.,TRBJ2-7,CSLILVGSTGEQYF,TGTAGCTTGATCCTTGTGGGTTCTACGGGCGAGCAGTACTTC
.,TRBV9,.,TRBJ2-7,CASSAGSGPSYEQYF,TGTGCCAGCAGCGCTGGCAGTGGGCCCTCCTACGAGCAGTACTTC
TRBD2,TRBV9,.,TRBJ2-5,CASSGGLAGGGKTQYF,TGTGCCAGCAGCGGCGGACTAGCGGGAGGGGGAAAGACCCAGTACTTC
.,TRBV6-6,.,TRBJ1-5,CASSYTGPQPQHF,TGTGCCAGCAGTTACACCGGTCCCCAGCCCCAGCATTTT
.,TRBV2,.,TRBJ2-5,CASNRGQETQYF,TGTGCCAGCAACCGGGGCCAAGAGACCCAGTACTTC
.,TRBV7-4,.,TRBJ1-5,CASSWGDRRYSNQPQHF,TGTGCCAGCAGCTGGGGAGACAGGCGGTATAGCAATCAGCCCCAGCATTTT
.,TRBV30,.,TRBJ2-3,CAWSAGGTGQYF,TGTGCCTGGAGTGCCGGGGGAACGGGGCAGTATTTT
TRBD1,TRBV5-6,.,TRBJ1-4,CASSLDGTGEKLFF,TGTGCCAGCAGCTTGGACGGGACAGGGGAAAAACTGTTTTTT
TRBD2,TRBV27,.,TRBJ2-7,CASMGLAGTYEQYF,TGTGCCAGCATGGGACTAGCGGGTACCTACGAGCAGTACTTC
.,TRBV30,.,TRBJ2-3,CAWSVRGDTQYF,TGTGCCTGGAGTGTAAGGGGAGATACGCAGTATTTT
.,TRBV4-1,once,TRBJ2-7,CASSPSGRADRDEQYF,TGCGCCAGCAGCCCTTCTGGGCGGGCCGACCGGGACGAGCAGTACTTC
.,TRBV29-1,.,TRBJ2-1,CSVEGVGAYNEQFF,TGCAGCGTTGAGGGGGTGGGGGCTTACAATGAGCAGTTCTTC
.,TRBV7-9,.,TRBJ1-2,CASSSMRDSNYGYTF,TGTGCCAGCAGCTCAATGAGGGACTCTAACTATGGCTACACCTTC
TRBD2,TRBV13,few,TRBJ2-4,CASSPGGSAVYF,TGTGCCAGCAGCCCCGGGGGGTCGGCGGTGTACTTC
.,TRBV1,.,TRBJ2-3,CTSSLIVLQVAGITDTQYF,TGCACCAGCAGCCTCATTGTCTTGCAAGTAGCGGGAATTACAGATACGCAGTATTTT
TRBD1,TRBV11-3,.,TRBJ1-2,CASSPPTGWGDGYTF,TGTGCCAGCAGCCCACCGACAGGGTGGGGTGATGGCTACACCTTC
TRBD2,TRBV6-5,.,TRBJ2-1,CASSYGAGGRNEQFF,TGTGCCAGCAGTTACGGAGCGGGAGGACGAAATGAGCAGTTCTTC
.,TRBV7-9,.,TRBJ2-2,CASSPHGTGELFF,TGTGCCAGCAGCCCACATGGCACCGGGGAGCTGTTTTTT
.,TRBV28,.,TRBJ2-6,CASSFRGTGANVLTF,TGTGCCAGCAGTTTCCGGGGGACTGGGGCCAACGTCCTGACTTTC
TRBD2,TRBV5-1,.,TRBJ2-7,CASSLVPSGAWRDEQYF,TGCGCCAGCAGCTTGGTTCCTAGCGGAGCCTGGAGGGACGAGCAGTACTTC
TRBD1,TRBV7-3,.,TRBJ2-5,CASSAGTGGETQYF,TGTGCCAGCAGCGCCGGGACAGGGGGAGAGACCCAGTACTTC
.,TRBV2,.,TRBJ2-1,CASGRREQFF,TGTGCCAGCGGCAGGAGGGAGCAGTTCTTC
.,TRBV19,once,TRBJ1-5,CASSISPTAQPQHF,TGTGCCAGTAGTATCTCCCCGACAGCTCAGCCCCAGCATTTT
.,TRBV6-5,once,TRBJ2-5,CASTSTKETQYF,TGTGCCAGCACATCCACAAAGGAGACCCAGTACTTC
.,TRBV29-1,.,TRBJ2-7,CSVGGFTGTPRLNVQYF,TGCAGCGTTGGGGGGTTTACCGGGACACCCCGTCTAAATGTGCAGTACTTC
.,TRBV7-3,.,TRBJ2-7,CASSPIPGTSYEQYF,TGTGCCAGCAGCCCCATACCGGGAACGTCCTACGAGCAGTACTTC
TRBD1,TRBV28,.,TRBJ1-2,CASSQPGQRYGYTF,TGTGCCAGCAGTCAACCGGGACAGAGATATGGCTACACCTTC
.,TRBV5-1,.,TRBJ2-5,CASSLGSGETQYF,TGCGCCAGCAGCTTGGGGTCCGGGGAGACCCAGTACTTC
TRBD1,TRBV5-1,.,TRBJ1-2,CASSMTLQGFGYTF,TGCGCCAGCAGCATGACGTTACAGGGGTTTGGCTACACCTTC
TRBD2,TRBV27,.,TRBJ2-1,CATVAGGNYNEQFF,TGTGCCACCGTAGCGGGAGGTAATTACAATGAGCAGTTCTTC
.,TRBV6-1,.,TRBJ2-3,CASSSGSAGDTQYF,TGTGCCAGCAGTTCCGGGTCCGCGGGAGATACGCAGTATTTT
TRBD2,TRBV5-1,.,TRBJ2-7,CASSPGLADSYEQYF,TGCGCCAGCAGCCCGGGACTAGCCGATTCCTACGAGCAGTACTTC
.,TRBV18,.,TRBJ1-2,CASSPPWAAQYGYTF,TGTGCCAGCTCACCCCCGTGGGCTGCTCAGTATGGCTACACCTTC
.,TRBV28,.,TRBJ1-1,CASTVYTEAFF,TGTGCCAGCACCGTATACACTGAAGCTTTCTTT
.,TRBV9,.,TRBJ2-2,CASSLDRNTGELFF,TGTGCCAGCAGCTTGGACAGGAACACCGGGGAGCTGTTTTTT
.,TRBV29-1,.,TRBJ2-1,CSLGGGQGRSQSGEQFF,TGCAGCCTCGGGGGGGGACAGGGTCGATCGCAATCAGGCGAGCAGTTCTTC
TRBD2,TRBV6-6,once,TRBJ2-1,CASSFLEREGDNEQFF,TGTGCCAGCAGTTTTCTCGAGCGGGAGGGAGACAATGAGCAGTTCTTC
.,TRBV7-2,.,TRBJ2-1,CASSFSGPGDEQFF,TGTGCCAGCAGCTTTAGCGGACCTGGGGATGAGCAGTTCTTC
.,TRBV11-3,.,TRBJ2-2,CASSLDLSTGELFF,TGTGCCAGCAGCTTAGATCTTTCCACCGGGGAGCTGTTTTTT
.,TRBV5-6,once,TRBJ2-5,CASSLILGGQETQYF,TGTGCCAGCAGCTTGATTTTGGGAGGCCAAGAGACCCAGTACTTC
TRBD1,TRBV6-5,once,TRBJ1-2,CASSTLGTAVDYTF,TGTGCCAGCAGTACTCTCGGGACAGCAGTCGACTACACCTTC
TRBD2,TRBV27,.,TRBJ2-7,CASSPGLAGGTYEQYF,TGTGCCAGCAGTCCGGGACTAGCGGGAGGAACCTACGAGCAGTACTTC
TRBD2,TRBV6-5,.,TRBJ2-5,CASRGLAGETQYF,TGTGCCAGCAGGGGCCTAGCGGGAGAGACCCAGTACTTC
TRBD1,TRBV5-8,.,TRBJ2-7,CASSLEGTDSYEQYF,TGTGCCAGCAGCTTGGAAGGGACAGATTCCTACGAGCAGTACTTC
TRBD2,TRBV5-1,.,TRBJ2-1,CASSPGTSFYNEQFF,TGCGCCAGCAGCCCCGGGACTAGCTTTTACAATGAGCAGTTCTTC